This is a list of T cell receptor beta chains from one sample in a study of blood T cell repertoires in COVID-19. Data came from immunoSEQ multiplex PCR; TCRdb stores just in-frame clones and leaves some out. The data hold 250,000 or so clones, with about 87% observed a single time. The source material was PBMCs or T cells enriched from blood (not recorded which). The receptor set was obtained from a woman in her forties who had been exposed to COVID-19. The CDR3 runs from the conserved cysteine through the conserved F or W. D genes are given only for firm matches. Clone size is not always given. Where it is, it says once, few, many or a class for expanded clones.

>NA|TRBJ1-4|TRBV19|TRBD1
TGTGCCAGTAGACGGACAGGAGACGGGAATGAAAAACTGTTTTTT
CASRRTGDGNEKLFF
>NA|TRBJ2-5|TRBV9|TRBD2
TGTGCCAGCAGCGTAGCTGGGGCTAGCGGGAGTGGGTACCAAGAGACCCAGTACTTC
CASSVAGASGSGYQETQYF
>NA|TRBJ1-1|TRBV3-1/TRBV3-2|NA
TGTGCCAGCAGCTCAACCGGGACACGTGAAGCTTTCTTT
CASSSTGTREAFF
>NA|TRBJ1-2|TRBV5-1|TRBD1
TGTGCCAGCAGCCTAGGGGGCCTTGAAGCTACGACCTTC
CASSLGGLEATTF
>NA|TRBJ1-4|TRBV2|NA
TGTGCCAGCAGTGGGACAGATAATGAAAAACTGTTTTTT
CASSGTDNEKLFF
>NA|TRBJ2-1|TRBV18|NA
TGTGCCAGCTCACCGGGCAGCCAGTACAATGAGCAGTTCTTC
CASSPGSQYNEQFF
>NA|TRBJ1-2|TRBV27|TRBD1
TGTGCCAGCAGTTTGGGGACAGGGATAGGCTATGGCTACACCTTC
CASSLGTGIGYGYTF
>few|TRBJ1-3|TRBV13|NA
TGTGCCAGCAGCTTAGCCGGGACTTGGGGAACTGGAAACACCATATATTTT
CASSLAGTWGTGNTIYF
>NA|TRBJ1-2|TRBV2|TRBD1
TGTGCCAGCCCCATCGCTCGACAGGGCAGAATCACCTTC
CASPIARQGRITF
>once|TRBJ2-3|TRBV7-9|NA
TGTGCCAGCAGCCCCGCAGGGGGGAGAGGGGCAGATACGCAGTATTTT
CASSPAGGRGADTQYF
>NA|TRBJ1-1|TRBV9|NA
TGTGCCAGCAGCGTAGGTCCAGATATGAACACTGAAGCTTTCTTT
CASSVGPDMNTEAFF
>NA|TRBJ2-1|TRBV27|NA
TGTGCCAGCAGTTTATCGCTGGGAGCGGTAATCAATGAGCAGTTCTTC
CASSLSLGAVINEQFF
>NA|TRBJ2-1|TRBV5-6|TRBD2
TGTGCCAGCAGCTTGGAAAAGCGGGGGACGTACAATGAGCAGTTCTTC
CASSLEKRGTYNEQFF
>NA|TRBJ2-7|TRBV11-2|NA
TGTGCCAGCAGCTTAGGTGACAGCTCCTACGAGCAGTACTTC
CASSLGDSSYEQYF
>once|TRBJ1-3|TRBV18|NA
TGTGCCAGCTCACCAGACGGAGCCCTCTCTGGAAACACCATATATTTT
CASSPDGALSGNTIYF
>NA|TRBJ2-3|TRBV9|NA
TGTGCCAGCAACAGGGAGACAGATACGCAGTATTTT
CASNRETDTQYF